The clone carrying this T cell receptor (beta chain) was recorded a few times. Antigen unknown. The data are from a study of T cells after yellow fever vaccination. Study-wide findings and caveats: A secondary response was less intense yet reached its peak sooner, at day 5 versus 15.

MiXCR was run by TCRdb on the 5' RACE reads, yielding one entry per CDR3 protein. The sample lists a few hundred thousand distinct CDR3 sequences, around a tenth occurring once. The CDR3 is 12 amino acids. The germline CDR1 and CDR2 sequences are SGHTA and FQGNSA. V was pared by 0 bases and J by 2 bases, with 2 bases between. This sample comprised PBMCs, obtained on the day of the first yellow fever vaccination. This chain connects TRBV7-2 to TRBJ2-7; no reliable D call. This sequence originates from a man younger than 35 who received the YFV17D yellow fever vaccine. CDR3 sequence reads: CASSLAPYEQYF. In DNA form, the CDR3 reads TGTGCCAGCAGCTTAGCTCCCTACGAGCAGTACTTC.